The sequence of this TCR beta chain was determined in a study of cytomegalovirus exposure and HLA in healthy donors. Libraries were prepared by immunoSEQ multiplex PCR; TCRdb keeps only in-frame clonotypes and omits some of them. The data hold about 130,000 clones, with about 80% observed a single time. This clone was detected only a few times. The CDR3 contains 14 residues. Trimming stripped 5 bases from V and 3 bases from J, with 13 bases between. From germline, CDR1 is SEHNR and CDR2 FQNEAQ (reference sequence). The chain uses TRBV7-9 and TRBJ1-1, with D unclear. The sequence was collected from a man younger than 45 in good health and CMV-seropositive. The sequenced sample was PBMCs. The CDR3 protein is CASSSAEMDTEAFF. As DNA, the CDR3 is TGTGCCAGCAGCAGCGCCGAGATGGACACTGAAGCTTTCTTT. Looking up the rest from reference TRBV7-9 and TRBJ1-1 gives the full variable domain: DTGVSQNPRHKITKRGQNVTFRCDPISEHNRLYWYRQTLGQGPEFLTYFQNEAQLEKSRLLSDRFSAERPKGSFSTLEIQRTEQGDSAMYLCASSSAEMDTEAFFGQGTRLTVV.